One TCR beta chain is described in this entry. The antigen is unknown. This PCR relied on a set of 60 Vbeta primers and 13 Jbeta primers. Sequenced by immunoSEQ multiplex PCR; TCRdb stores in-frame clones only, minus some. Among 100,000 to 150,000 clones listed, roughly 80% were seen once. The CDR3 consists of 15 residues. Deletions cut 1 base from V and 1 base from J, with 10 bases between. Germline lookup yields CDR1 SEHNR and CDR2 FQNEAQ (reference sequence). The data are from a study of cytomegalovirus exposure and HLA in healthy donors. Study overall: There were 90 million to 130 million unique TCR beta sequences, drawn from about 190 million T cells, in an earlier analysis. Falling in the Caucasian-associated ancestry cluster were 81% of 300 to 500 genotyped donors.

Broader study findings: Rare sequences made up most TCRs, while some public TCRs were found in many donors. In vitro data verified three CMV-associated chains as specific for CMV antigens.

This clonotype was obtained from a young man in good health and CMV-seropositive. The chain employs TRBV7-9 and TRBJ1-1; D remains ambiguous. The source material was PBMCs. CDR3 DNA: TGTGCCAGCAGCTTAGACGCCAGACAGAACACTGAAGCTTTCTTT. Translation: CASSLDARQNTEAFF.